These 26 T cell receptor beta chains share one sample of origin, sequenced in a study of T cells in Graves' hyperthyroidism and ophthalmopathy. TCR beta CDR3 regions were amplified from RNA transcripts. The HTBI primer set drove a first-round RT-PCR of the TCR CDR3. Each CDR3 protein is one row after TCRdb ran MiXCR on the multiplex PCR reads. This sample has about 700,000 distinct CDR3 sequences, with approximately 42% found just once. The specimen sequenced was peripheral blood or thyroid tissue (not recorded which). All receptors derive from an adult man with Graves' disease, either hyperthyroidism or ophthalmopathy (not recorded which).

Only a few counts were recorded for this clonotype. The CDR3, as DNA: TGTGCCAGCAGCTTACAGGGGGTTACCGGGGAGCTGTTTTTT. As protein: CASSLQGVTGELFF. The chain couples TRBV7-9 to TRBJ2-2, with 7 positions matching TRBD1. The CDR3 covers 14 residues. Trimming at V came to 2 bases and at J to 5 bases, leaving 2 bases not matched to a gene. CDR1 SEHNR and CDR2 FQNEAQ come from the germline V gene (reference sequence).

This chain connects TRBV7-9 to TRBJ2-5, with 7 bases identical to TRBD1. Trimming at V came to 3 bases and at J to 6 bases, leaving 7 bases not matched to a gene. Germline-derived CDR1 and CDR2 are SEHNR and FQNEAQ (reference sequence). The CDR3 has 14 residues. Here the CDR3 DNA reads TGTGCCAGCAGCTTCCCGGGACAGAGGAAGACCCAGTACTTC. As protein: CASSFPGQRKTQYF.

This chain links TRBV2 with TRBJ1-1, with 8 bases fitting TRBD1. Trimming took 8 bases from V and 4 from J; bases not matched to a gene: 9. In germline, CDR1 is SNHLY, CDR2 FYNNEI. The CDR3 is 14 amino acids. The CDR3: CASARLRGLTEAFF. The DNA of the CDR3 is TGTGCCAGCGCGCGTCTCAGGGGGCTCACTGAAGCTTTCTTT.

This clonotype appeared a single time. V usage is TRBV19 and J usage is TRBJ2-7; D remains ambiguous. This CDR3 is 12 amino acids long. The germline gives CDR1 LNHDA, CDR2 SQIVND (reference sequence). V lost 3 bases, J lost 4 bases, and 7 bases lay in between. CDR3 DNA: TGTGCCAGTAGTATGGTCGGATACGAGCAGTACTTC. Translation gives CASSMVGYEQYF. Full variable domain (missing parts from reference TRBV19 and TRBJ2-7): DGGITQSPKYLFRKEGQNVTLSCEQNLNHDAMYWYRQDPGQGLRLIYYSQIVNDFQKGDIAEGYSVSREKKESFPLTVTSAQKNPTAFYLCASSMVGYEQYFGPGTRLTVT.

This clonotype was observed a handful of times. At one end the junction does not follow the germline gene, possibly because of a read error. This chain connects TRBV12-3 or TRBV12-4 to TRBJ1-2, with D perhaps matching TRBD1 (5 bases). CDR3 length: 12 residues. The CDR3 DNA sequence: TGTGCCAGCAGTTTACAGGGCTATGGCCACACCTTC. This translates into CASSLQGYGHTF.

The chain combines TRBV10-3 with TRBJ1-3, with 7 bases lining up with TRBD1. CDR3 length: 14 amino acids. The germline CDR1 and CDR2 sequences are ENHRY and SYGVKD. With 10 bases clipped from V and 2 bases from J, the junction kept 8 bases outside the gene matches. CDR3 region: CASRTGVTGNTIYF. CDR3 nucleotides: TGTGCCAGCAGAACAGGGGTAACTGGAAACACCATATATTTT.

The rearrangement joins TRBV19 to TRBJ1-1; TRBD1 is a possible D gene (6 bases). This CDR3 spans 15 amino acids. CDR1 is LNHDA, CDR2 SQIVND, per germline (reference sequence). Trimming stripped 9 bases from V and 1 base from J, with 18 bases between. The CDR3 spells CASGVAGEPNTEAFF. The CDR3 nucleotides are TGTGCCAGCGGAGTCGCAGGGGAACCGAACACTGAAGCTTTCTTT.

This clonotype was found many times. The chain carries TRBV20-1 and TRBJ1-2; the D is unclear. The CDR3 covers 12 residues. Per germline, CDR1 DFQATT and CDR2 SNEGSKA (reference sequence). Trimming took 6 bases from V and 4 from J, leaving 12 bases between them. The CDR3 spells CSASREVYGYTF. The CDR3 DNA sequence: TGCAGTGCCTCGAGGGAGGTCTATGGCTACACCTTC.

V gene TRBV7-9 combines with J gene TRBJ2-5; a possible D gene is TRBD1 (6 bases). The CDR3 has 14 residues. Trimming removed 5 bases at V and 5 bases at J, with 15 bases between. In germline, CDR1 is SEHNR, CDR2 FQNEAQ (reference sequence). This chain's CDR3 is CASSPTLGQETQYF. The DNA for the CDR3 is TGTGCCAGCAGCCCCACATTAGGACAGGAGACCCAGTACTTC.

The CDR3 bases are TGTGCCAGTAGTATTGGGTCGCGAGGGTGGAACACTGAAGCTTTCTTT. Amino acids: CASSIGSRGWNTEAFF. This chain uses TRBV19 with TRBJ1-1; D remains unclear. CDR3 size: 16 residues. Trimming stripped 3 bases from V and 1 base from J, with 15 bases between. The germline V gene has CDR1 LNHDA and CDR2 SQIVND (reference sequence).

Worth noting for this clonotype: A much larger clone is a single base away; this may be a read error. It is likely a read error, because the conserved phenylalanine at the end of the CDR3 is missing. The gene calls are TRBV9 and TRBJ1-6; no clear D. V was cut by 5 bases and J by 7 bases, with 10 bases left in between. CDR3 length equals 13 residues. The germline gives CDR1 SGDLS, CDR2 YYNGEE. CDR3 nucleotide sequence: TGTGCCAGCAGTGCCCAGGAGAATTCACCCCTCCACCTT. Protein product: CASSAQENSPLHL.

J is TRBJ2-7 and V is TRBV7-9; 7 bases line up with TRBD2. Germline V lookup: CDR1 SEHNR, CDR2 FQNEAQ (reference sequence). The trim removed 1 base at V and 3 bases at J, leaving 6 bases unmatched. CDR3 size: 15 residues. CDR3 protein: CASSLERQRGYEQYF. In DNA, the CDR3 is TGTGCCAGCAGCTTAGAAAGGCAGCGGGGCTACGAGCAGTACTTC.

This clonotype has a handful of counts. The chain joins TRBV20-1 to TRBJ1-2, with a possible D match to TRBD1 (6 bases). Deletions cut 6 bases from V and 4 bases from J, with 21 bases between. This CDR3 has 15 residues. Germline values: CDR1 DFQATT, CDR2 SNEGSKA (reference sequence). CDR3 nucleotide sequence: TGCAGTGCAAAGGGGGGAGGGGCGCGGGCCTATGGCTACACCTTC. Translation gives CSAKGGGARAYGYTF.

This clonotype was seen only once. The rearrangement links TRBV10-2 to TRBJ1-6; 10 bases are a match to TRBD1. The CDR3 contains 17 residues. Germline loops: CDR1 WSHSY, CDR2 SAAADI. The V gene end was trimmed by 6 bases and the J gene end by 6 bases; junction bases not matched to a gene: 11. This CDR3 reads CASSQNDRGHRNSPLHF. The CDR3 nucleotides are TGCGCCAGCAGCCAAAACGACAGGGGGCACCGTAATTCACCCCTCCACTTT.

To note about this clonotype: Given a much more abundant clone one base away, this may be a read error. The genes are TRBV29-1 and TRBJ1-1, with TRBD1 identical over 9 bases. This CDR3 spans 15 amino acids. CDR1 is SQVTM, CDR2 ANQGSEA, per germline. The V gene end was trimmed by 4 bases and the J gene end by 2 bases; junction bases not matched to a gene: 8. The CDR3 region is CSVATPDRGNTEAFF. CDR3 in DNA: TGCAGCGTTGCAACGCCGGACAGGGGAAACACTGAAGCTTTCTTT.

The CDR3 DNA follows: TGCGCCAGCAGCTTAGGGGACCGGGGGCCCAATCAGCCCCAGCATTTT. Translating it yields CASSLGDRGPNQPQHF. The chain couples TRBV5-1 to TRBJ1-5, with D possibly TRBD1 on 6 matching bases. CDR3 length: 16 residues. CDR1 SGHRS and CDR2 YFSETQ come from the germline V gene. Trimming removed 2 bases from V and 3 bases from J, with 15 bases in between.

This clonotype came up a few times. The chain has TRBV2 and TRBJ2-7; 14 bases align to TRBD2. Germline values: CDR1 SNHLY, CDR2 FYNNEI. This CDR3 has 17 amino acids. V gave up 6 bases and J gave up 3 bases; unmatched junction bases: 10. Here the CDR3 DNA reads TGTGCCAGCAGCCAAGATCGGGGGACTAGCGGGAGCTACGAGCAGTACTTC. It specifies CASSQDRGTSGSYEQYF.

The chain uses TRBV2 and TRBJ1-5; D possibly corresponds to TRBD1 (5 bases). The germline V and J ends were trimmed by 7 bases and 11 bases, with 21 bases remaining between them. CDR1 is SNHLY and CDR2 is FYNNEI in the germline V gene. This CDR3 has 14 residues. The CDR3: CASMPEGQGESQHF. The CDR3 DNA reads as TGTGCCAGCATGCCCGAGGGGCAGGGTGAATCCCAGCATTTT.

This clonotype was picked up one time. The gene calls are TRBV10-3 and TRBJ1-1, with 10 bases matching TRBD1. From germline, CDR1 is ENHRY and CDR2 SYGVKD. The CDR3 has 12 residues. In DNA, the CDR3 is TGTGTTGGACAGGGGGGGGACACTGAAGCTTTCTTT. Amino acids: CVGQGGDTEAFF.

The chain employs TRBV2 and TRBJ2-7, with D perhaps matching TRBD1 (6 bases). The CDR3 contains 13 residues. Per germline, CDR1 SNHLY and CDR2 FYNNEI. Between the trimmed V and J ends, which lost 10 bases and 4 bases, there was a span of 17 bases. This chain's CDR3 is CATRRGPGYEQYF. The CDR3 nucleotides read TGTGCCACCCGCAGGGGACCGGGATACGAGCAGTACTTC.

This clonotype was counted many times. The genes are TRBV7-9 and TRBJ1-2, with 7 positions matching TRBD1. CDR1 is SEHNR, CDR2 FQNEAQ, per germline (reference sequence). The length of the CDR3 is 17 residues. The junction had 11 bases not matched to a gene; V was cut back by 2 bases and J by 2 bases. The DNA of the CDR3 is TGTGCCAGCAGCTTATCGCTTCCTGACAGGGACAACTATGGCTACACCTTC. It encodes CASSLSLPDRDNYGYTF.

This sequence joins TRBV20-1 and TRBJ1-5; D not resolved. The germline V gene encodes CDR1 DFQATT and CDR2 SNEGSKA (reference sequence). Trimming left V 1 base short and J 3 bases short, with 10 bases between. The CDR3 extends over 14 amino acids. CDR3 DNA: TGCAGTGCTAGAGGCACAGCGACCAATCAGCCCCAGCATTTT. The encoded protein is CSARGTATNQPQHF.

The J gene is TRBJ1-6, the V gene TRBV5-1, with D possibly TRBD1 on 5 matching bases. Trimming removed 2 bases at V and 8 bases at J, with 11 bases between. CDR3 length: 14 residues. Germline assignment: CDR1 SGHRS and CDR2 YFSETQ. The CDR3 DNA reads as TGCGCCAGCAGCTTTGTGGGGGGAGATTCACCCCTCCACTTT. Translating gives CASSFVGGDSPLHF.

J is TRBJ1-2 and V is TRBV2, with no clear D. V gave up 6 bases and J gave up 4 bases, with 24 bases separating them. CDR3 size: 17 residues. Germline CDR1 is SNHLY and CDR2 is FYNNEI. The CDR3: CASSGGLWEANPYGYTF. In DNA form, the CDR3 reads TGTGCCAGCAGCGGCGGGTTGTGGGAGGCGAACCCCTATGGCTACACCTTC.

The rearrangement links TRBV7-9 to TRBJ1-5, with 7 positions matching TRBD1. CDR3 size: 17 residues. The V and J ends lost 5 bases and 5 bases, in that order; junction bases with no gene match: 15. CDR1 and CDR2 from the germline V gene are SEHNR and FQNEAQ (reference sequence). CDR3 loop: CASSQPTGKVPHQPQHF. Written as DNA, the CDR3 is TGTGCCAGCAGCCAACCGACAGGGAAAGTCCCCCATCAGCCCCAGCATTTT.

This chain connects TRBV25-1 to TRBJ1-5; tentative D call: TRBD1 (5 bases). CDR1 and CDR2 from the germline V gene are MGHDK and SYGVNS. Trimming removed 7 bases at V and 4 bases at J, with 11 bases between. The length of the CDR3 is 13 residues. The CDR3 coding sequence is TGTGCCAGCAAGCTGGACATAAATCAGCCCCAGCATTTT. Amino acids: CASKLDINQPQHF.